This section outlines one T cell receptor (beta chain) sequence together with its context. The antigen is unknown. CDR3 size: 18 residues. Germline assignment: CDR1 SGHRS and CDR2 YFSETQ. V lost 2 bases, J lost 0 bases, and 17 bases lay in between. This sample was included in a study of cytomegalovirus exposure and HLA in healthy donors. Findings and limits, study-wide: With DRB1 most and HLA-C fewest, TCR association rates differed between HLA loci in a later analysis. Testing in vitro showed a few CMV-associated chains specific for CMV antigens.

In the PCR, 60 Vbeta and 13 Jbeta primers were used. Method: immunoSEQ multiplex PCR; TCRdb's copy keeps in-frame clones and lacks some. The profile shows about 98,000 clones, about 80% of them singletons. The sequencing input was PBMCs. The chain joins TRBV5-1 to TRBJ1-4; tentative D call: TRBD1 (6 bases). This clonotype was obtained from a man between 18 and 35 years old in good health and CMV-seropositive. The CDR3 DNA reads TGCGCCAGCAGCTTAAAATTGGACAGAACCGCAACTAATGAAAAACTGTTTTTT. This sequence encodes CASSLKLDRTATNEKLFF.